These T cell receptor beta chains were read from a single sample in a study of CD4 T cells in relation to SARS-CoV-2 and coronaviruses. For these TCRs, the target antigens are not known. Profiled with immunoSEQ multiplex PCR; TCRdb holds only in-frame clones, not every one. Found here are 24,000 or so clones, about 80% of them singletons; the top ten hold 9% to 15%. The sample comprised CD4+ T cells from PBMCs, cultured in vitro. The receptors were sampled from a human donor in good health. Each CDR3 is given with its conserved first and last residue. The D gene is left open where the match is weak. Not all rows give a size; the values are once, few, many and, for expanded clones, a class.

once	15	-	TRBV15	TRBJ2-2	TGTGCCACCAGCAGAGATCTGGGGTACACCGGGGAGCTGTTTTTT	CATSRDLGYTGELFF
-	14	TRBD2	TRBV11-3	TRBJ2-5	TGTGCCAGCAGCGCGCTAGCGGGAGGGTCCCCGGTGTACTTC	CASSALAGGSPVYF
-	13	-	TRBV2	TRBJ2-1	TGTGCCAGCACCGGGACACCGAACAGTGAGCAGTTCTTC	CASTGTPNSEQFF
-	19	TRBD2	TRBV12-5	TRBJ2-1	TGTGCTAACACCTCCGATGGACTAGCGGGAGGGCGATCAGCCCGTGAGCAGTTCTTC	CANTSDGLAGGRSAREQFF
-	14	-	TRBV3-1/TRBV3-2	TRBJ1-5	TGTGCCAGCAGCCAAGGCCAGGGCCGCCAGCCCCAGCATTTT	CASSQGQGRQPQHF
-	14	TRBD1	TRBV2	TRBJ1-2	TGTGCCAGCAGTGGAGGACAGGGGCCTGGTGGCTACACCTTC	CASSGGQGPGGYTF
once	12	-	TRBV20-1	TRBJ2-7	TGCAGTGCTAGTACGGGTCCCTCCGAGCAGTACTTC	CSASTGPSEQYF
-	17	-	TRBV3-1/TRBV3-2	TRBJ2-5	TGTGCCAGCAGCCAAGATCTTTGGAACGGGGGTATAGAGACCCAGTACTTC	CASSQDLWNGGIETQYF
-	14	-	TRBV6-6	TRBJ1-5	TGTGCCAGCAGTTATAGCGGGGGCCGGCAGCCCCAGCATTTT	CASSYSGGRQPQHF
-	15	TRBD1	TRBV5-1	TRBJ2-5	TGCGCCAGCAGCTTGTGGAAGGACAGGGCAGAGACCCAGTACTTC	CASSLWKDRAETQYF
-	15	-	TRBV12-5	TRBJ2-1	TGTGCTAGTGGTGGGGCTAGCGAATCAAACAATGAGCAGTTCTTC	CASGGASESNNEQFF
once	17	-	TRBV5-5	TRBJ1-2	TGTGCCAGCAGCTTGGTTCCAGAGGAAAACATTAACTATGGCTACACCTTC	CASSLVPEENINYGYTF
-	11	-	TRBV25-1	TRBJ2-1	TGTGCCTCACGGGGCTCCAATGAGCAGTTCTTC	CASRGSNEQFF
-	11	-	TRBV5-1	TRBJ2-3	TGCGCCAGCACGAGCACAGATACGCAGTATTTT	CASTSTDTQYF
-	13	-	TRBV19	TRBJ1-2	TGTGCCAGCAGCGAAACAGGGACCTATGGCTACACCTTC	CASSETGTYGYTF
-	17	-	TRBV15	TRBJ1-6	TGTGCCACCAGCAGGGCTCGGCCGAGCTCCTATAATTCACCCCTCCACTTT	CATSRARPSSYNSPLHF